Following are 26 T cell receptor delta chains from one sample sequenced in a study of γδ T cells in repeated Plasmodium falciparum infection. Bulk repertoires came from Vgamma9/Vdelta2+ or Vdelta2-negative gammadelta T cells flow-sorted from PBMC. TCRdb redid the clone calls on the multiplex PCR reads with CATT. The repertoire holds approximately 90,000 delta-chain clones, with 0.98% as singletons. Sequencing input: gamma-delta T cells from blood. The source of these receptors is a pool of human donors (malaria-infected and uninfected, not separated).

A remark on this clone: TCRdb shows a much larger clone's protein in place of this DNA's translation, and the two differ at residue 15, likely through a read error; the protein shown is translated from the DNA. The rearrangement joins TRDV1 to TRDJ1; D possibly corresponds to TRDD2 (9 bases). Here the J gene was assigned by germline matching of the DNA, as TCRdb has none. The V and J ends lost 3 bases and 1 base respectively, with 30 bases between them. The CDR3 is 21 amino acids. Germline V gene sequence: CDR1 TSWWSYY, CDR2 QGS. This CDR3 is CALGDQPSYDWGFVCTDKLIF. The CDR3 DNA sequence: TGTGCTCTTGGGGACCAACCTTCCTACGACTGGGGGTTCGTGTGCACCGATAAACTCATCTTT.

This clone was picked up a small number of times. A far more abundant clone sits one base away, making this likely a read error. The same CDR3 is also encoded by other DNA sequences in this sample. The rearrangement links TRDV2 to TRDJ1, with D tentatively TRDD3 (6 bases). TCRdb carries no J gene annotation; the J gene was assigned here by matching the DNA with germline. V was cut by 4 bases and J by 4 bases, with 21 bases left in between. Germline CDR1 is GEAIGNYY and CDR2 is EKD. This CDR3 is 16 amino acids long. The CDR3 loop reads CACDGTGGRNYDKLIF. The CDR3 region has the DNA TGTGCCTGTGATGGTACCGGGGGACGTAACTACGATAAACTCATCTTT.

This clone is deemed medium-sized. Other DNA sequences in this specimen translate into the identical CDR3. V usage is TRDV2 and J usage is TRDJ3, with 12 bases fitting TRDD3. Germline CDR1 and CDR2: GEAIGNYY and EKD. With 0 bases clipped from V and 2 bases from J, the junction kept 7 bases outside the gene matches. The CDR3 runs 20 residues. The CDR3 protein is CACDTRLGDTRPWDTRQMFF. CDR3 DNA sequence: TGTGCCTGTGACACCCGGCTGGGGGATACGAGGCCCTGGGACACCCGACAGATGTTTTTC.

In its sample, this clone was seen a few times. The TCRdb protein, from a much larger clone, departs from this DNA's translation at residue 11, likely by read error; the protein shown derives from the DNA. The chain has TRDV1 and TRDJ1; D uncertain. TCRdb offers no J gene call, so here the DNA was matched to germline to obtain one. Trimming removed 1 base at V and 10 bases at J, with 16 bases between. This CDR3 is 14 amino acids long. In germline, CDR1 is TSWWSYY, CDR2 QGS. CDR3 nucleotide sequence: TGTGCTCTTGGGGAACAAGTAGGAAGGTATAGACTCATCTTT. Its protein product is CALGEQVGRYRLIF.

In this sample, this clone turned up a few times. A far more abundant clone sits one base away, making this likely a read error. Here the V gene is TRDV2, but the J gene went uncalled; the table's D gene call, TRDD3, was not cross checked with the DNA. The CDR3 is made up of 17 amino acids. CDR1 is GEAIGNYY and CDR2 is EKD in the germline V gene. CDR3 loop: CACDTAVGSWDTRQMFF. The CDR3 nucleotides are TGTGCCTGTGACACCGCTGTAGGGTCCTGGGACACCCGACAGATGTTCTTC.

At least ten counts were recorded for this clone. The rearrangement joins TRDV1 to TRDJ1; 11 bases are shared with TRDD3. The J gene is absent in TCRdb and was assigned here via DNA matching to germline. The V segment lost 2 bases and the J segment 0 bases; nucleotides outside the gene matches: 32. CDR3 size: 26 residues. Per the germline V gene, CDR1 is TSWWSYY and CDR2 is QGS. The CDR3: CALGESPPLLHQARLGDTRYTDKLIF. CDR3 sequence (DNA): TGTGCTCTTGGGGAAAGTCCCCCGCTCCTACATCAGGCTAGGCTGGGGGATACTAGGTACACCGATAAACTCATCTTT.

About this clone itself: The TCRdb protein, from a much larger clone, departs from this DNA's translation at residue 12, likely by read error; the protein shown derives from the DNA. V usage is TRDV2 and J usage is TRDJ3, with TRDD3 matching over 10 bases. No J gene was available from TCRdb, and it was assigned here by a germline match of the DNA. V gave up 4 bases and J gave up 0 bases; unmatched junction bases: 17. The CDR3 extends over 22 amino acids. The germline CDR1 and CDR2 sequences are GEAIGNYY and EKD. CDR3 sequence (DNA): TGTGCCTGTGATAGGTTCTTAATACTGGGGGATGCGCGCTCCTGGGACACCCGACAGATGTTTTTC. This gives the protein CACDRFLILGDARSWDTRQMFF.

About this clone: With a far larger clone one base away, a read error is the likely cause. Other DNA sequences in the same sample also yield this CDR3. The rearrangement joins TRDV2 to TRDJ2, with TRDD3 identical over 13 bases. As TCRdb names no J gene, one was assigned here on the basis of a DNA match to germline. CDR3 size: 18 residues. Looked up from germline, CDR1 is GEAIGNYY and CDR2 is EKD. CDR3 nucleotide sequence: TGCGCCTGTGACGCCCTTACTGGGGGATACGCTTTGACAGCACAACTCTTCTTT. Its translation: CACDALTGGYALTAQLFF.

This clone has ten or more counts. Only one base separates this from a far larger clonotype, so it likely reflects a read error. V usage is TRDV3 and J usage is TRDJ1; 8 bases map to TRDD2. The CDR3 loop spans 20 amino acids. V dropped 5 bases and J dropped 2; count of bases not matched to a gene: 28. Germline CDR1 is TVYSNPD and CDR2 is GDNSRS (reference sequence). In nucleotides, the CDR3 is TGTGCCCTTACTGGCCTTCCTATTATCGTTAGCCCAAGAACGACCGATAAACTCATCTTT. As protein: CALTGLPIIVSPRTTDKLIF.

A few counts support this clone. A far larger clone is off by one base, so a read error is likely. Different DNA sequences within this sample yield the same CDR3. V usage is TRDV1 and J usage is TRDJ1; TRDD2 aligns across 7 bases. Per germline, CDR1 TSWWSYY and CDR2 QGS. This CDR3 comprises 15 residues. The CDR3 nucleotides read TGCGCTCTTGGGGAGACCTTCCTCGATGACGATAAACTCATCTTT. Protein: CALGETFLDDDKLIF.

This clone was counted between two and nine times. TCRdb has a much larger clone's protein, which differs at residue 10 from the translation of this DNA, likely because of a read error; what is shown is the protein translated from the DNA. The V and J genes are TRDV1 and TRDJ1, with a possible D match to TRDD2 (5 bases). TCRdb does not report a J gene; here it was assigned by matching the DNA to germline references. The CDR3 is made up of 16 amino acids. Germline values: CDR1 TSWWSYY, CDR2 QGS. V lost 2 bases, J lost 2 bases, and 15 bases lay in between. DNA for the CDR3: TGTGCTCTTGGGGAAATCTTCCATCCTAGGACCGATAAACTCATCTTT. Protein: CALGEIFHPRTDKLIF.

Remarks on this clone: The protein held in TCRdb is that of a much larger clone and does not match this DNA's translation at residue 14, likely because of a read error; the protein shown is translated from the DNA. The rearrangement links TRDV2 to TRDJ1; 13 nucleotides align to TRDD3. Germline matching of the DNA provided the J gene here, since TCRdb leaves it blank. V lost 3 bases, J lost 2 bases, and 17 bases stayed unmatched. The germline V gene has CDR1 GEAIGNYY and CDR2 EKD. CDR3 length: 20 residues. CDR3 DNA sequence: TGTGCCTGTGACTCCGGGGCGGACTGGGGGATACGCGGGGGGACCGATAAACTCATCTTT. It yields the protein CACDSGADWGIRGGTDKLIF.

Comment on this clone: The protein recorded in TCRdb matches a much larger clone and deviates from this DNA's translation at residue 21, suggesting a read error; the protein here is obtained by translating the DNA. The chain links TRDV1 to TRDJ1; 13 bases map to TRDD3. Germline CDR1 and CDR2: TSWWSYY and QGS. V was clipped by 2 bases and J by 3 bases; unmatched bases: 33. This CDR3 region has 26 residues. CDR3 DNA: TGTGCTCTTGGGGAAAAATCGTTCCTAAGGGTTTTAACTGGGGGATACGCCGTGAAGTTCCCCGATAAACTCATCTTT. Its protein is CALGEKSFLRVLTGGYAVKFPDKLIF.

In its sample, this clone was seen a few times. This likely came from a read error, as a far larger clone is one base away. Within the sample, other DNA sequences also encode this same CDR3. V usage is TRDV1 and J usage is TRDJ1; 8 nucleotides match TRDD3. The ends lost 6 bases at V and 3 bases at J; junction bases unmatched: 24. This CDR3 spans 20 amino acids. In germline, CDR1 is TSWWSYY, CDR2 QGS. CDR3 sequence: CALGSLLRVLGVPEADKLIF. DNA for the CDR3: TGTGCTCTTGGATCCCTCCTACGGGTACTGGGGGTTCCTGAGGCCGATAAACTCATCTTT.

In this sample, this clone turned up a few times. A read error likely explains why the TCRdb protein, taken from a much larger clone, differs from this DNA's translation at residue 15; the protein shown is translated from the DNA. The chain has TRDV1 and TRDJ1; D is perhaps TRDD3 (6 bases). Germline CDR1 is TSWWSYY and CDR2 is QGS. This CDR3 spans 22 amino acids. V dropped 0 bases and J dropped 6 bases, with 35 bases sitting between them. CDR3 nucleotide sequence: TGTGCTCTTGGGGAACTCGGTGGCCCCTCCACGTCCCACTGGGTGAGTTTCTATAAACTCATCTTT. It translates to CALGELGGPSTSHWVSFYKLIF.

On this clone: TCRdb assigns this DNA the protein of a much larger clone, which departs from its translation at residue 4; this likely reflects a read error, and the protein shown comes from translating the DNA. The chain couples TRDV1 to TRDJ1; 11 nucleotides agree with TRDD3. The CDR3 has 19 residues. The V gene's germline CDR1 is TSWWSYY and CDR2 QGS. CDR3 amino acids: CALEELRPTWGIRTDKLIF. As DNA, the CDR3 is TGTGCTCTTGAGGAACTCCGTCCTACATGGGGGATACGCACCGATAAACTCATCTTT.

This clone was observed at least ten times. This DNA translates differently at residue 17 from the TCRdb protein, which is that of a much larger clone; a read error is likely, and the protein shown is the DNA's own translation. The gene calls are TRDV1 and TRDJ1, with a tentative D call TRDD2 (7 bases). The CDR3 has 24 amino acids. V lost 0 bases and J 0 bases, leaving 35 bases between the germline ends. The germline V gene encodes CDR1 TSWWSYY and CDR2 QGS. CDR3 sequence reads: CALGELGFLLPRRFLGQNTDKLIF. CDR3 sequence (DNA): TGTGCTCTTGGGGAACTCGGTTTCTTACTTCCTAGACGATTCCTGGGGCAAAACACCGATAAACTCATCTTT.

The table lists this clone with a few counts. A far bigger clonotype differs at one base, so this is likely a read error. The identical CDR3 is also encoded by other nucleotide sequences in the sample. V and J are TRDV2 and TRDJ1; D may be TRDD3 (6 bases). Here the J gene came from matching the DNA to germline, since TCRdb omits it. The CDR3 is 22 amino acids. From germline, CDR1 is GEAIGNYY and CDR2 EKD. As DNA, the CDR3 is TGTGCTTGTGACACTTTAAGGGATGGGGGGACCAATACAGGGGACTACACCGATAAACTCATCTTT. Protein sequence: CACDTLRDGGTNTGDYTDKLIF.

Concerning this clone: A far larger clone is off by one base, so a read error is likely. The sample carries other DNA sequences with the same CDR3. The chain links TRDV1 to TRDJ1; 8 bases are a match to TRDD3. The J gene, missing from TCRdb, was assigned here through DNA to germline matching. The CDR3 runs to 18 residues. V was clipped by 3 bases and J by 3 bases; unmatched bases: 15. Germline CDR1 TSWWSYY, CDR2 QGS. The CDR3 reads CALGELVLGVGCSDKLIF. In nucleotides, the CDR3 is TGTGCTCTTGGGGAGCTAGTACTGGGGGTAGGTTGCTCCGATAAACTCATCTTT.

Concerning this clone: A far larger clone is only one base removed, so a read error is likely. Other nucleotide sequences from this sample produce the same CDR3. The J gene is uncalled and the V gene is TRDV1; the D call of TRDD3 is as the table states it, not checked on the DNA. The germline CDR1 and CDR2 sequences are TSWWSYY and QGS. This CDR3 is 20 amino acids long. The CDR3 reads CALGELCESPGGPYTDKLIF. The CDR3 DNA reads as TGTGCTCTTGGGGAACTCTGCGAGTCCCCTGGGGGACCGTACACCGATAAACTCATCTTC.

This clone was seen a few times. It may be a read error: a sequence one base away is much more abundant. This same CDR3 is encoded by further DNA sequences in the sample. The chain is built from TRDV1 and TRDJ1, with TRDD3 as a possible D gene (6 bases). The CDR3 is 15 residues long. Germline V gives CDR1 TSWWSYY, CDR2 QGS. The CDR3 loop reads CALGELPGDTDKLIF. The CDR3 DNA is TGTGCTCTTGGGGAACTACCTGGGGACACCGATAAGCTCATCTTT.

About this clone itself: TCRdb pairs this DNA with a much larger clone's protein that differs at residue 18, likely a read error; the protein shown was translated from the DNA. The CDR3 is CACDPLGDTPSSYTDKLTF. Here the CDR3 DNA reads TGTGCCTGTGACCCTCTGGGGGATACGCCCTCATCGTACACCGATAAACTCACCTTT. The gene calls are TRDV2 and TRDJ1; 12 nucleotides agree with TRDD3. CDR1 is GEAIGNYY and CDR2 is EKD in the germline V gene. The CDR3 has 19 residues.

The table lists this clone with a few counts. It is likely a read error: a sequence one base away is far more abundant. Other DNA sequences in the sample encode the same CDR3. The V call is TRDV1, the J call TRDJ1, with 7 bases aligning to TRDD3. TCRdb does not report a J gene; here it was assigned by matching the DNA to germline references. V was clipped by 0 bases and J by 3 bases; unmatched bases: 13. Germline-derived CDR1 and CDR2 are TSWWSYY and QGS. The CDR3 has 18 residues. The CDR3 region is CALGELTGSGYGADKLIF. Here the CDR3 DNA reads TGTGCTCTTGGGGAACTGACGGGTTCAGGATACGGAGCCGATAAACTCATCTTT.

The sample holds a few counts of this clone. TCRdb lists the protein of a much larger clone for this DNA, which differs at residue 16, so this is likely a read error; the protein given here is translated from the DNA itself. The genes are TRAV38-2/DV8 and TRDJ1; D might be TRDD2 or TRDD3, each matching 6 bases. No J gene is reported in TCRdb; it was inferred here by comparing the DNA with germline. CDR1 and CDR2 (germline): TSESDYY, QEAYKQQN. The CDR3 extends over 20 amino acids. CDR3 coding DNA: TGTGCTTATAGGAGAGGGAATCCTACGAGGGGGGACTTGTACACCGGTAAACTCATCTTT. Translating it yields CAYRRGNPTRGDLYTGKLIF.

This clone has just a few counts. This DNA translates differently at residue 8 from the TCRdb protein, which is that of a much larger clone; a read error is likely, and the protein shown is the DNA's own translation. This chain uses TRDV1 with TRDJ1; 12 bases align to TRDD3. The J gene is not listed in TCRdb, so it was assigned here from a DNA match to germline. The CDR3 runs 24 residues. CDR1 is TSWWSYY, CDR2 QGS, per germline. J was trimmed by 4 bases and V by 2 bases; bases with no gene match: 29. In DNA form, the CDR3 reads TGTGCTCTTGGGGAAGGCGGGCCAGATTCCGACTGGGGGATACTCACACCGTGTCTCGATAAACTCATCTTT. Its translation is CALGEGGPDSDWGILTPCLDKLIF.

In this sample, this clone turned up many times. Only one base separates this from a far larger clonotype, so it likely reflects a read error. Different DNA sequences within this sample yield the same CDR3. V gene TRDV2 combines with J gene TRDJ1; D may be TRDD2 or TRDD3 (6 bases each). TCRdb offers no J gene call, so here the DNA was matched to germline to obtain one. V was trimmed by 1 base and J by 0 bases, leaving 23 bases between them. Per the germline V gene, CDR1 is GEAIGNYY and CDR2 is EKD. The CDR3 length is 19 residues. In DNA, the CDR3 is TGTGCCTGTGACACAGGATCCTACACTGGGCTACTTTACACCGATAAACTCATCTTT. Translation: CACDTGSYTGLLYTDKLIF.